This is a list of T cell receptor beta chains from one sample in a study of cytomegalovirus exposure and HLA in healthy donors. Assay used: immunoSEQ multiplex PCR; TCRdb lists only in-frame clones, some missing. The table includes about 160,000 clones, 70% to 80% detected once. The sequencing sample was made of PBMCs. The receptors stem from a man aged 45-65 years in good health and CMV-seropositive. Each CDR3 is given with its conserved first and last residue. The D gene is left open where the match is weak. A row's size may be missing; if present it is once, few, many or a size class.

CDR3 protein,CDR3 DNA,CDR3 length,D gene,J gene,clone size,V gene
CASSQDLASNEQFF,TGCGCCAGCAGCCAAGATTTGGCTTCCAATGAGCAGTTCTTC,14,NA,TRBJ2-1,NA,TRBV4-3
CASSQGTPKGETQYF,TGCGCCAGCAGCCAAGGGACACCCAAAGGGGAGACCCAGTACTTC,15,NA,TRBJ2-5,once,TRBV4-3
CASSLKGERAFF,TGTGCCAGCAGCCTAAAAGGGGAAAGGGCTTTCTTT,12,NA,TRBJ1-1,NA,TRBV6-5
CSVDDNRPGLDMNTEAFF,TGCAGCGTTGACGATAACCGCCCCGGCCTCGACATGAACACTGAAGCTTTCTTT,18,NA,TRBJ1-1,NA,TRBV29-1
CASSVQGYNGYTF,TGCGCCAGCAGCGTTCAGGGCTACAATGGCTACACCTTC,13,NA,TRBJ1-2,NA,TRBV5-1
CATSREVGGWGTEAFF,TGTGCCACCAGCAGAGAGGTCGGGGGGTGGGGAACTGAAGCTTTCTTT,16,NA,TRBJ1-1,NA,TRBV15
CASSQDPSSRELFF,TGCGCCAGCAGCCAAGATCCCTCTAGCAGGGAGCTGTTTTTT,14,NA,TRBJ2-2,NA,TRBV4-3
CASMVSGDQETQYF,TGTGCCAGCATGGTGTCGGGAGACCAAGAGACCCAGTACTTC,14,NA,TRBJ2-5,NA,TRBV2
CASSQDSGTGELFF,TGTGCCAGCAGCCAAGATTCCGGGACCGGGGAGCTGTTTTTT,14,NA,TRBJ2-2,NA,TRBV4-2
CASSLGGGAWETQYF,TGTGCCAGCAGCTTAGGCGGGGGGGCCTGGGAGACCCAGTACTTC,15,TRBD2,TRBJ2-5,NA,TRBV11-2
CASRLDSYYEQYF,TGTGCCAGCAGATTGGACAGCTACTACGAGCAGTACTTC,13,NA,TRBJ2-7,NA,TRBV11-2
CASSPLGETGANEQFF,TGTGCCAGCAGCCCGCTTGGGGAGACAGGGGCCAATGAGCAGTTCTTC,16,TRBD1,TRBJ2-1,NA,TRBV6-6
CASSLDGWRSSYEQYF,TGTGCCAGCAGCTTAGATGGCTGGAGAAGCTCCTACGAGCAGTACTTC,16,NA,TRBJ2-7,NA,TRBV7-9
CASYADRGPSWYGYTF,TGTGCCAGCTACGCGGACAGGGGACCCAGTTGGTATGGCTACACCTTC,16,TRBD1,TRBJ1-2,NA,TRBV6-6
CASSLWGRGARETQYF,TGTGCCAGCAGCTTATGGGGCCGGGGGGCCCGCGAGACCCAGTACTTC,16,NA,TRBJ2-5,NA,TRBV7-8
CASSQDLRQGGTDTQYF,TGTGCCAGCAGCCAAGATCTTCGTCAGGGGGGCACAGATACGCAGTATTTT,17,TRBD1,TRBJ2-3,once,TRBV14
CASSVGGPTEAFF,TGTGCCAGCAGCGTGGGGGGGCCTACTGAAGCTTTCTTT,13,NA,TRBJ1-1,NA,TRBV9
CASSLKSGGAYEQYF,TGTGCCAGCAGCTTAAAATCGGGGGGGGCCTACGAGCAGTACTTC,15,TRBD2,TRBJ2-7,few,TRBV7-3
CASSLVGQGAYETQYF,TGCGCCAGCAGCTTGGTAGGGCAGGGGGCTTATGAGACCCAGTACTTC,16,TRBD1,TRBJ2-5,NA,TRBV5-1
CASSSGPVSYNEQFF,TGTGCCAGCAGCTCAGGGCCTGTTTCCTACAATGAGCAGTTCTTC,15,NA,TRBJ2-1,NA,TRBV7-2
CASSENPGTRWETQYF,TGTGCCAGCAGTGAAAATCCCGGGACTAGATGGGAGACCCAGTACTTC,16,TRBD2,TRBJ2-5,NA,TRBV6-1
CASSWGPNTPLHF,TGTGCCAGCAGTTGGGGCCCGAATACACCCCTCCACTTT,13,NA,TRBJ1-6,NA,TRBV27
CASSSPTGTSRGLNEQFF,TGTGCCAGTAGTAGCCCAACCGGGACTAGCCGCGGGCTCAATGAGCAGTTCTTC,18,TRBD2,TRBJ2-1,NA,TRBV19
CASSLLGQGIYEQYF,TGCGCCAGCAGCTTGTTGGGACAGGGTATCTACGAGCAGTACTTC,15,TRBD1,TRBJ2-7,NA,TRBV5-1
CASSLQSLYEQYF,TGTGCCAGCAGCCTCCAGTCCCTTTACGAGCAGTACTTC,13,NA,TRBJ2-7,few,TRBV2
CASRAGQGSLPLYEQYF,TGTGCCAGCAGGGCTGGACAGGGGAGCCTGCCCCTCTACGAGCAGTACTTC,17,TRBD1,TRBJ2-7,NA,TRBV2
CASSPGLAGGTEQFF,TGTGCCAGCAGCCCGGGACTAGCGGGGGGGACTGAGCAGTTCTTC,15,TRBD2,TRBJ2-1,NA,TRBV11-3
CASSLGVLPLHF,TGTGCCAGCAGCTTAGGAGTCCTGCCCCTCCACTTT,12,NA,TRBJ1-6,NA,TRBV7-2
CAWIARQGNYGYTF,TGTGCCTGGATTGCCCGACAGGGAAACTATGGCTACACCTTC,14,TRBD1,TRBJ1-2,NA,TRBV30
CASSTSGGSETQYF,TGCGCCAGCAGCACTAGCGGGGGGTCGGAGACCCAGTACTTC,14,TRBD2,TRBJ2-5,NA,TRBV5-1
CASSPRTGGMNTEAFF,TGTGCCAGCAGTCCGCGGACAGGGGGCATGAACACTGAAGCTTTCTTT,16,TRBD1,TRBJ1-1,few,TRBV27
CASSLGTADQPQHF,TGTGCCAGCAGCTTAGGGACAGCCGATCAGCCCCAGCATTTT,14,NA,TRBJ1-5,NA,TRBV7-2
CASSQGTANYGYTF,TGTGCCAGCAGCCAAGGGACAGCTAACTATGGCTACACCTTC,14,NA,TRBJ1-2,NA,TRBV14
CASSLVTSGGTYEQYF,TGTGCCAGCAGCTTAGTGACTAGCGGGGGAACCTACGAGCAGTACTTC,16,TRBD2,TRBJ2-7,NA,TRBV11-2
CASSSTGRYGYTF,TGTGCCAGCAGCTCGACAGGGAGGTATGGCTACACCTTC,13,TRBD1,TRBJ1-2,NA,TRBV11-2
CASSMTGLDTGELFF,TGTGCCAGTAGTATGACAGGGTTGGACACCGGGGAGCTGTTTTTT,15,TRBD1,TRBJ2-2,NA,TRBV19
CASSDRQGVSGTQYF,TGTGCCAGCAGTGACCGACAGGGGGTCTCGGGGACCCAGTACTTC,15,TRBD1,TRBJ2-5,NA,TRBV25-1
CASSPGTTFSYEQYF,TGTGCCAGCAGCCCCGGGACTACGTTCTCCTACGAGCAGTACTTC,15,TRBD2,TRBJ2-7,NA,TRBV6-5